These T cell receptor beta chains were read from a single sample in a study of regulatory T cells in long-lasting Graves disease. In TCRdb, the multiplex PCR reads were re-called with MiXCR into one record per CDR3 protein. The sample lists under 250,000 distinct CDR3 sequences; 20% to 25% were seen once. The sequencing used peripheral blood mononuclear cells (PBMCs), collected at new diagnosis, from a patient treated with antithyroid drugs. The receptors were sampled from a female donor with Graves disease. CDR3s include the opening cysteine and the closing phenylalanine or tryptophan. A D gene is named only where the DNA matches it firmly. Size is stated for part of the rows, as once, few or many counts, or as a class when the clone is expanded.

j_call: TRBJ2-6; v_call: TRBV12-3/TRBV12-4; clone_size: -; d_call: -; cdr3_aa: CASSSGWVNSGANVLTF; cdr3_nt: TGTGCCAGCAGTTCGGGATGGGTTAACTCTGGGGCCAACGTCCTGACTTTC
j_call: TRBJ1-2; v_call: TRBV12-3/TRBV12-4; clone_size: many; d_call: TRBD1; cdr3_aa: CASSWAGGGYTF; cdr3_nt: TGTGCCAGCAGTTGGGCAGGGGGAGGCTACACCTTC
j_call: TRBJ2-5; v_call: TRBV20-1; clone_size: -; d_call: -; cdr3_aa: CSASPAGGETQYF; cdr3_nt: TGCAGTGCTAGCCCTGCGGGCGGGGAGACCCAGTACTTC
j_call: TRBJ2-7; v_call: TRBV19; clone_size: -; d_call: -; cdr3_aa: CASSIDRDRAYEQYF; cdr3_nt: TGTGCCAGTAGTATAGATCGCGACAGAGCCTACGAGCAGTACTTC
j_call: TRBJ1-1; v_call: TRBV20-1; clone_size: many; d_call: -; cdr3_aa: CSASRSAGRTEAFF; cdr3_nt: TGCAGTGCTAGCAGGAGTGCAGGGCGAACTGAAGCTTTCTTT
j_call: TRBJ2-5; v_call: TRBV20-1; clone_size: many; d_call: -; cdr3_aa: CSASKGKETQYF; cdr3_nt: TGCAGTGCTAGTAAAGGGAAAGAGACCCAGTACTTC
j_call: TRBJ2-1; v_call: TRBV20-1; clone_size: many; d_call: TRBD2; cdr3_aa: CSAVPGLAGNNEQFF; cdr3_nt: TGCAGTGCTGTACCGGGACTAGCGGGAAACAATGAGCAGTTCTTC
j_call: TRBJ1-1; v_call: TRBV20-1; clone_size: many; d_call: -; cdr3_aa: CSARDPGQRNTEAFF; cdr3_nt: TGCAGTGCTAGAGATCCAGGACAGCGGAACACTGAAGCTTTCTTT
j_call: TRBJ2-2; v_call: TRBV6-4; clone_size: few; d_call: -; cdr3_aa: CASSVHYGGELFF; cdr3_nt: TGTGCCAGCAGTGTCCACTATGGCGGGGAGCTGTTTTTT
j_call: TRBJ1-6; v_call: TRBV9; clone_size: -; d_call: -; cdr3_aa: CASSASANSYNSPLHF; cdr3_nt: TGTGCCAGCAGCGCATCTGCCAACTCCTATAATTCACCCCTCCACTTT
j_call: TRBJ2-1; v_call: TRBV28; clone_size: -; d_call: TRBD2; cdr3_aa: CASSTTSGRIYEQFF; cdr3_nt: TGTGCCAGCAGCACCACTAGCGGGAGGATCTATGAGCAGTTCTTC
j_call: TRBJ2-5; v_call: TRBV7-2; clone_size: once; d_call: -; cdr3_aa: CASGPVGTQYF; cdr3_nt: TGTGCCAGCGGCCCAGTCGGGACCCAGTACTTC
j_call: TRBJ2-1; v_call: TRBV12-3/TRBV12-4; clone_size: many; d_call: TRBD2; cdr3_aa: CASKRLAGPQPDEQFF; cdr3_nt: TGTGCCAGCAAAAGACTAGCGGGGCCCCAACCCGATGAGCAGTTCTTC
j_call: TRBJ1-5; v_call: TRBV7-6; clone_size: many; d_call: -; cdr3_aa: CASSKLNQPQHF; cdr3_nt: TGTGCCAGCAGCAAACTCAATCAGCCCCAGCATTTT
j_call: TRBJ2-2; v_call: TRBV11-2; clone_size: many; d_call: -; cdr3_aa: CASSLERTTTTGELFF; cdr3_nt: TGTGCCAGCAGCTTAGAACGGACTACGACCACCGGGGAGCTGTTTTTT
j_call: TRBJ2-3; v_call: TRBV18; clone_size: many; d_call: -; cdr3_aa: CASSPPSGGRTDTQYF; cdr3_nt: TGTGCCAGCTCTCCACCGTCGGGGGGCCGCACAGATACGCAGTATTTT
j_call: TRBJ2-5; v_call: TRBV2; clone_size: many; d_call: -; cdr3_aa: CASSDGGRETQYF; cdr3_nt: TGTGCCAGCAGTGACGGCGGGCGGGAGACCCAGTACTTC
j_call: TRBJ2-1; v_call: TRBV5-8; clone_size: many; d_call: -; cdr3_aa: CASSTSGPISSYNEQFF; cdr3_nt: TGTGCCAGCAGTACGAGTGGGCCTATAAGCTCCTACAATGAGCAGTTCTTC
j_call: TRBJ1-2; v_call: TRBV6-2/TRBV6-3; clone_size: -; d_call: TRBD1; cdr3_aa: CASSRTGGSANYGYTF; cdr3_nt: TGTGCCAGCAGTCGGACAGGGGGCTCGGCTAACTATGGCTACACCTTC
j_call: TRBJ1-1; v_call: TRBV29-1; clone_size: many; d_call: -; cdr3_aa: CSVEAGKNTEAFF; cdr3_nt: TGCAGCGTTGAAGCAGGGAAGAACACTGAAGCTTTCTTT
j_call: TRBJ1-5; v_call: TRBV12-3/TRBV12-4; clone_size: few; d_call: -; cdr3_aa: CASNSGGGQPQHF; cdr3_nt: TGTGCCAGCAACTCGGGGGGAGGGCAGCCCCAGCATTTT
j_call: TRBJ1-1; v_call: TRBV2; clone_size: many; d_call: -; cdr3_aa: CASIITMGLTNTEAFF; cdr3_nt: TGTGCCAGCATAATTACTATGGGACTGACGAACACTGAAGCTTTCTTT
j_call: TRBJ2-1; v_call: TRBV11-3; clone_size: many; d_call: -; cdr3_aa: CASSLDPREQFF; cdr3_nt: TGTGCCAGCAGCTTAGATCCTAGAGAGCAGTTCTTC
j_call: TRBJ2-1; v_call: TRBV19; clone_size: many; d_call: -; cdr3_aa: CASSIQWAGGNEQFF; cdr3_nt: TGTGCCAGTAGTATTCAGTGGGCAGGTGGGAATGAGCAGTTCTTC
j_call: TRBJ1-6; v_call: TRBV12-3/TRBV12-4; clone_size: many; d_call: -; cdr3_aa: CASSFGASNSPLHF; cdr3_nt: TGTGCCAGCAGTTTCGGGGCGTCGAATTCACCCCTCCACTTT